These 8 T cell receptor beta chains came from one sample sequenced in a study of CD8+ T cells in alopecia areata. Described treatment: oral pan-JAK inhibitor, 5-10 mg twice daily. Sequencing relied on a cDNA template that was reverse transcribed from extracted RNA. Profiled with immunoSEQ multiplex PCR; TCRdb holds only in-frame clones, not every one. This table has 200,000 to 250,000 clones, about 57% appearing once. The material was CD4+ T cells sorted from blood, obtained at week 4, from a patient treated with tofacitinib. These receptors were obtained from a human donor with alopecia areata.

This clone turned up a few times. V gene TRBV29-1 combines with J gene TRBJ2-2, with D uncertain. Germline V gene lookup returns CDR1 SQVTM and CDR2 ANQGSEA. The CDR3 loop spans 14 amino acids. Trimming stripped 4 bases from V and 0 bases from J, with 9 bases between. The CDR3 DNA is TGCAGCGTTGTGAGGTCCGCGAACACCGGGGAGCTGTTTTTT. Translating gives CSVVRSANTGELFF.

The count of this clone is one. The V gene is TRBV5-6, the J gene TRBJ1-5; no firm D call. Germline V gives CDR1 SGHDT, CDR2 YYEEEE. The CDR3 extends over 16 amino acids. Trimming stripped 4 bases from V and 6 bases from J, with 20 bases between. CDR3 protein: CASSQLHGLAGQPQHF. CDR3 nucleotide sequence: TGTGCCAGCAGCCAGTTGCACGGACTAGCGGGTCAGCCCCAGCATTTT.

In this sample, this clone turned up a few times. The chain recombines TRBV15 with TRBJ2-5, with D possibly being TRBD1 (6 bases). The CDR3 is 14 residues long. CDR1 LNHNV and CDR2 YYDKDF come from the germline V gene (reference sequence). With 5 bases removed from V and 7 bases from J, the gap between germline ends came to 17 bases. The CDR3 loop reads CATSGRDTMATQYF. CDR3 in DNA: TGTGCCACCAGCGGCCGGGACACCATGGCGACCCAGTACTTC.

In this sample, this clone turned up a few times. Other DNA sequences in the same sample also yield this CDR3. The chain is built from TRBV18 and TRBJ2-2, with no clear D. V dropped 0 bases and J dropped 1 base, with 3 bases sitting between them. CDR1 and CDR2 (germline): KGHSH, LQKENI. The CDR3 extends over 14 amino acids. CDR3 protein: CASSPPGNTGELFF. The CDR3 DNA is TGTGCCAGCTCACCACCGGGGAACACCGGGGAGCTGTTTTTT.

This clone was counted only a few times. CDR3 nucleotides: TGTGCCAGCAGTCAGGGTGTTGGGCAGTTCTTC. Amino acids: CASSQGVGQFF. The chain combines TRBV6-5 with TRBJ2-1; D perhaps matches TRBD1 (5 bases). The V and J ends lost 5 bases and 12 bases respectively, with 11 bases between them. The V gene's germline CDR1 is MNHEY and CDR2 SVGAGI. There are 11 residues in the CDR3.

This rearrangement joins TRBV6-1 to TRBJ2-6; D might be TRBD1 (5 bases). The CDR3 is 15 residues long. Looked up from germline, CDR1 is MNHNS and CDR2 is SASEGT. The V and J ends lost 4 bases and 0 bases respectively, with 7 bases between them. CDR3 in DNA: TGTGCCAGCAGTGCCGACAGCTCTGGGGCCAACGTCCTGACTTTC. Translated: CASSADSSGANVLTF.

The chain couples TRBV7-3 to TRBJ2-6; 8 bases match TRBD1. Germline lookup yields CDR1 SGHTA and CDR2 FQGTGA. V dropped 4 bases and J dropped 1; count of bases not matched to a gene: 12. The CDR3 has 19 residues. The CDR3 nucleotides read TGTGCCAGCAGCTATTCAGGACAGGGCTCGTTTTCTGGGGCCAACGTCCTGACTTTC. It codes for CASSYSGQGSFSGANVLTF.

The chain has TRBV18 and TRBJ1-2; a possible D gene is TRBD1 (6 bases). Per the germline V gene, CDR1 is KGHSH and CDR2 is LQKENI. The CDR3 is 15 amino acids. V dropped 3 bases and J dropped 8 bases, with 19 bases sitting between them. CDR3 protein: CASSPSGGRLSGYTF. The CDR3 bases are TGTGCCAGCTCACCGTCGGGGGGGCGCCTTTCCGGCTACACCTTC.